The rows below give T cell receptor beta chains drawn from one sample of a study of siplizumab effects on memory and regulatory T cells. This table comes from immunoSEQ multiplex PCR, and its TCRdb copy is limited to in-frame clones, with some not included. The table has 100,000 to 120,000 clones, roughly 89% seen once; the top ten hold 1.3%. Sequencing used CD4+ T cells sorted from blood. The origin of the receptors is a human donor in good health. Each CDR3 is given with its conserved first and last residue.

V gene | CDR3 protein
TRBV5-1 | CASSPGGTANTEAFF
TRBV12-2 | CASRLVGDSYTGELFF
TRBV6-5 | CASSYSGSGANVLTF
TRBV5-1 | CASSSGTSGDEQYF
TRBV2 | CASRAGGASEQYF
TRBV19 | CASSIGTTLTGELFF
TRBV27 | CASSLHNGYEQYF
TRBV6-5 | CASSPGLANHEQYF
TRBV9 | CASSVETGSNYGYTF
TRBV6-6 | CASSFTGGYNSPLHF
TRBV4-1 | CASSQAAAANTGELFF
TRBV6-6 | CAAQPGTVNSPLHF
TRBV6-5 | CASRPGQVRGNTIYF
TRBV9 | CASSVDQKSGYTF
TRBV19 | CASSIADRSYEQYF
TRBV19 | CASRDSGNTIYF
TRBV9 | CASSVWRSGNTIYF
TRBV5-1 | CASSFSNTGVGYTF
TRBV6-1 | CASTLRGVGNQPQHF
TRBV14 | CASSPGQGAGNTIYF
TRBV6-5 | CASSYSYNHYEQYF
TRBV5-1 | CASSLDGRYGYTF
TRBV18 | CASSPSGPTYEQYF
TRBV7-2 | CASSLGQGGELFF
TRBV5-4 | CASSLKTGGTTEAFF
TRBV19 | CASRTTGVNYGYTF
TRBV7-6 | CASSPDKNYGYTF
TRBV6-4 | CASSEGWTSGKYEQFF
TRBV10-3 | CAISDTRREQYF
TRBV6-1 | CASSEALSGLGETQYF
TRBV25-1 | CASSEVSGRGPRNEQFF
TRBV10-2 | CASSERQFGNQPQHF
TRBV6-1 | CASRDYKVAHNEQFF
TRBV10-3 | CAIGTKGNYGYTF
TRBV19 | CASNGNTGEHTDTQYF
TRBV12-5 | CASGLALGPTRKETQYF
TRBV27 | CASSLRGRGDQYF
TRBV2 | CASSLTPTGGYEKLFF
TRBV7-2 | CASSFYRGNTEAFF